The entry below gives a single T cell receptor (beta chain) sequence along with its context. This specimen comes from a study of blood T cell repertoires in COVID-19. Study as a whole: The analysed material was cDNA or gDNA that came from T cells, B-cell-depleted T cells, or PBMCs.

Clones were read by immunoSEQ multiplex PCR, and TCRdb kept only the in-frame ones, dropping some. The table lists hundreds of thousands of clones, 70% to 90% of them singletons. This CDR3 is built from 12 residues. The ends were cut back, 4 bases at V and 3 bases at J, with 4 bases in the middle. Germline CDR1 is SGHNT and CDR2 is YYREEE (reference sequence). The TCR comes from a woman between 40 and 50 years old who had recovered from COVID-19. What was sequenced was PBMCs or T cells enriched from blood (not recorded which). V usage is TRBV5-4 and J usage is TRBJ2-2; unclear D gene. The CDR3, as DNA: TGTGCCAGCAGCCCCTACACCGGGGAGCTGTTTTTT. This sequence encodes CASSPYTGELFF.